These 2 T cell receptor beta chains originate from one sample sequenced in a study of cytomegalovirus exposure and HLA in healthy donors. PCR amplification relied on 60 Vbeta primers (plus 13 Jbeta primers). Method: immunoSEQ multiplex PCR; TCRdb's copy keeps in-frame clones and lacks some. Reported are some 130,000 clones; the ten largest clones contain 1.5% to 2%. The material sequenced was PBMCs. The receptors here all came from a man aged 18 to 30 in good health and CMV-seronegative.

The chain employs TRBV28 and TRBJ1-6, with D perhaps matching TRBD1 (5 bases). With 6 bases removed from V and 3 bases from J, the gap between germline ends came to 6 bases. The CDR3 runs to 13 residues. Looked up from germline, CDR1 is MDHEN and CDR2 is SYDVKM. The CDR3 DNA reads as TGTGCCAGCAGGGGGGGCTATAATTCACCCCTCCACTTT. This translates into CASRGGYNSPLHF.

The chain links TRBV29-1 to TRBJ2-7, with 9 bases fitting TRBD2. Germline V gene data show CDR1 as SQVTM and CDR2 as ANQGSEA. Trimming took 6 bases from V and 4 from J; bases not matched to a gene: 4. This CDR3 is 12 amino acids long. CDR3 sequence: CSVATSGYEQYF. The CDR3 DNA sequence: TGCAGCGTGGCGACTAGCGGTTACGAGCAGTACTTC.